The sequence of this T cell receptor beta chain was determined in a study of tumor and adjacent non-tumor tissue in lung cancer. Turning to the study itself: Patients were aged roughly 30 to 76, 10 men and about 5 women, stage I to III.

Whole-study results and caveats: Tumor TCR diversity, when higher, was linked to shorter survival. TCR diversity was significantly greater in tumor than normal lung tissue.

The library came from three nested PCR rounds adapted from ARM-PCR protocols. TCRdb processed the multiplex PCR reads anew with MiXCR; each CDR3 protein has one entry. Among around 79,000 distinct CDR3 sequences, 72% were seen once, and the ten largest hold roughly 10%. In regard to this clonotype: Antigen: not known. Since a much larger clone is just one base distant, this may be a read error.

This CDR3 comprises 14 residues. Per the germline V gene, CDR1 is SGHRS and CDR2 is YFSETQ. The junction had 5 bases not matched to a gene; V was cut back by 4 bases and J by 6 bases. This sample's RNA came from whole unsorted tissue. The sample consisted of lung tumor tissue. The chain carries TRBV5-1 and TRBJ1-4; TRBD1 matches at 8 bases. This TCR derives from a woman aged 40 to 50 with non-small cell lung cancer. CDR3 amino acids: CASSMDREDEKLFF. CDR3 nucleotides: TGCGCCAGCAGCATGGACAGGGAGGATGAAAAACTGTTTTTT.